The rows below give T cell receptor beta chains drawn from one sample of a study of early T cells in non-severe SARS-CoV-2 infection. TCRdb re-analysed the 5' RACE reads in MiXCR, keeping a single row per CDR3 protein. The sample lists about 80,000 distinct CDR3 sequences, approximately 9.1% occurring once. Material: whole blood. The receptors derive from an adult who was a healthcare worker with PCR-confirmed SARS-CoV-2 infection or an uninfected control (not recorded which). Each CDR3 is given with its conserved first and last residue. A D gene is named only where the DNA matches it firmly. Size values are once, few and many counts, or a class for expanded clones, and some rows have none.

D: .
J: TRBJ1-1
V: TRBV12-3/TRBV12-4
size: many
CDR3: CASSLFGGGTEAFF
DNA: TGTGCCAGCAGTTTATTCGGGGGGGGCACTGAAGCTTTCTTT

D: TRBD1
J: TRBJ1-2
V: TRBV5-1
size: many
CDR3: CASSLAGTAIGYGYTF
DNA: TGCGCCAGCAGCTTGGCTGGGACAGCCATAGGGTATGGCTACACCTTC

D: TRBD2
J: TRBJ2-1
V: TRBV9
size: many
CDR3: CASSVSSGSYNEQFF
DNA: TGTGCCAGCAGCGTCTCTAGCGGGAGCTACAATGAGCAGTTCTTC

D: .
J: TRBJ1-4
V: TRBV27
size: many
CDR3: CASSFTGSGATNEKLFF
DNA: TGTGCCAGCAGTTTTACAGGGTCGGGAGCAACTAATGAAAAACTGTTTTTT

D: TRBD2
J: TRBJ2-5
V: TRBV7-9
size: many
CDR3: CASSFSLAGVRETQYF
DNA: TGTGCCAGCAGCTTCTCGTTAGCGGGAGTCAGAGAGACCCAGTACTTC

D: .
J: TRBJ2-7
V: TRBV28
size: many
CDR3: CASSLEGKAYEQYF
DNA: TGTGCCAGCAGTTTGGAGGGCAAAGCCTACGAGCAGTACTTC

D: TRBD2
J: TRBJ2-2
V: TRBV6-2/TRBV6-3
size: many
CDR3: CASRLAPYTGELFF
DNA: TGTGCCAGTAGACTAGCGCCATACACCGGGGAGCTGTTTTTT

D: TRBD1
J: TRBJ2-5
V: TRBV5-4
size: many
CDR3: CASSAGTAPIQETQYF
DNA: TGTGCCAGCAGCGCCGGGACAGCCCCGATCCAAGAGACCCAGTACTTC

D: .
J: TRBJ2-4
V: TRBV3-1
size: .
CDR3: CASSLGGGNIQYF
DNA: TGTGCCAGCAGCCTCGGAGGGGGAAACATTCAGTACTTC

D: .
J: TRBJ1-4
V: TRBV20-1
size: .
CDR3: CSASAQAGEKLFF
DNA: TGCAGTGCTAGCGCACAGGCTGGGGAAAAACTGTTTTTT

D: .
J: TRBJ1-1
V: TRBV7-2
size: .
CDR3: CASSFGYRISRSTAEAFF
DNA: TGTGCCAGCAGCTTCGGGTACAGGATTAGTAGGTCCACTGCTGAAGCTTTCTTT

D: .
J: TRBJ1-2
V: TRBV29-1
size: .
CDR3: CSVGDVYGYTF
DNA: TGCAGCGTTGGGGACGTCTATGGCTACACCTTC

D: .
J: TRBJ1-5
V: TRBV28
size: few
CDR3: CASSLLGQPQHF
DNA: TGTGCCAGCAGTTTATTGGGTCAGCCCCAGCATTTT

D: .
J: TRBJ2-1
V: TRBV2
size: .
CDR3: CASTEGGVEQFF
DNA: TGTGCCAGCACCGAGGGAGGCGTTGAGCAGTTCTTC

D: .
J: TRBJ1-6
V: TRBV7-3
size: .
CDR3: CASSFPGSPLHF
DNA: TGTGCCAGCAGCTTCCCGGGTTCACCCCTCCACTTT

D: .
J: TRBJ2-7
V: TRBV7-9
size: many
CDR3: CASSLVTPHEQYF
DNA: TGTGCCAGCAGCTTGGTAACACCTCACGAGCAGTACTTC

D: .
J: TRBJ2-7
V: TRBV7-6
size: few
CDR3: CASSPIRQATYEQYF
DNA: TGTGCCAGCAGCCCCATTCGACAGGCGACCTACGAGCAGTACTTC

D: TRBD1
J: TRBJ1-5
V: TRBV5-5
size: many
CDR3: CASSFTGGQPQHF
DNA: TGTGCCAGCAGCTTCACAGGGGGACAGCCCCAGCATTTT

D: .
J: TRBJ1-1
V: TRBV28
size: few
CDR3: CASSLIRLGGAFF
DNA: TGTGCCAGCAGTTTAATCAGGCTTGGGGGGGCTTTCTTT

D: .
J: TRBJ1-6
V: TRBV3-1
size: many
CDR3: CASSHEGQGENSPLHF
DNA: TGTGCCAGCAGCCACGAGGGGCAGGGAGAAAATTCACCCCTCCACTTT

D: .
J: TRBJ2-3
V: TRBV5-1
size: many
CDR3: CASSLGGTDTQYF
DNA: TGTGCCAGCAGCTTAGGGGGGACAGATACGCAGTATTTT

D: TRBD2
J: TRBJ2-7
V: TRBV4-2
size: .
CDR3: CASSPLAGGTYEQYF
DNA: TGTGCCAGCAGCCCTCTTGCGGGAGGGACCTACGAGCAGTACTTC

D: .
J: TRBJ2-3
V: TRBV4-1
size: few
CDR3: CASSQEGGALWDTQYF
DNA: TGCGCCAGCAGCCAAGAGGGGGGGGCCCTTTGGGATACGCAGTATTTT

D: TRBD1
J: TRBJ2-5
V: TRBV5-1
size: many
CDR3: CASSSLAGGVGETQYF
DNA: TGCGCCAGCAGCTCCCTGGCAGGGGGAGTCGGGGAGACCCAGTACTTC

D: TRBD2
J: TRBJ2-1
V: TRBV7-7
size: few
CDR3: CASSSSGGTDEQFF
DNA: TGTGCCAGCTCGTCCAGCGGGGGAACCGATGAGCAGTTCTTC